This entry features one T cell receptor beta chain sequence. Authors' methods: Reference gene primer amplification gave estimated nucleated cell counts. Here immunoSEQ multiplex PCR was the method, and the copy in TCRdb shows in-frame clones only, minus some. That table furnishes V, J and clone size, whereas the DNA furnished D and trimming. The table includes roughly 670,000 clones, 85% to 90% detected once. The sample comes from a study of blood T cell repertoires in COVID-19. Across the study: The United States, Italy and Spain provided the acute and convalescent COVID-19 samples. Nucleic acid was either cDNA or gDNA, and it came from T cells, B-cell-depleted T cells, or PBMCs.

The J segment lost 6 bases and the V segment lost 0 bases, leaving 6 bases of the junction unmatched. The CDR3 is 16 residues long. Germline V gives CDR1 SGHDT, CDR2 YYEEEE. V usage is TRBV5-6 and J usage is TRBJ2-3, with TRBD2 matching 11 bases. Material for sequencing was peripheral blood. This sequence was found in a young woman with acute or convalescent COVID-19. CDR3 nucleotide sequence: TGTGCCAGCAGCTTGGGACTAGCGGGGCTTGGGGATACGCAGTATTTT. The encoded protein is CASSLGLAGLGDTQYF.